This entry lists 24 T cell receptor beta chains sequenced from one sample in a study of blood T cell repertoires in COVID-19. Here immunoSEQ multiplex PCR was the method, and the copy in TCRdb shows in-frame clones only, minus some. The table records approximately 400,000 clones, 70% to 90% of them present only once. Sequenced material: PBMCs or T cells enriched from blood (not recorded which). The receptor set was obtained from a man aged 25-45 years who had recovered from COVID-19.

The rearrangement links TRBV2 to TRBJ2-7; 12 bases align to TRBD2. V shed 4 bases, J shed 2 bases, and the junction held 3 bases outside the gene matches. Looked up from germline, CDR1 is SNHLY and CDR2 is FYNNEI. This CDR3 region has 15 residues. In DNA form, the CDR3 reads TGTGCCAGCAGTGTTCGGACTAGCGGGGCCTACGAGCAGTACTTC. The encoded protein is CASSVRTSGAYEQYF.

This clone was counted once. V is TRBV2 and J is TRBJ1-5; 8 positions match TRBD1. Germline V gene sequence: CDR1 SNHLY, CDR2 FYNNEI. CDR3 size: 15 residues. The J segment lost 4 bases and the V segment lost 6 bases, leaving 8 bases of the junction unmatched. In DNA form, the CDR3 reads TGTGCCAGCAGGAAGGAGACAGGGGTTAATCAGCCCCAGCATTTT. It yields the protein CASRKETGVNQPQHF.

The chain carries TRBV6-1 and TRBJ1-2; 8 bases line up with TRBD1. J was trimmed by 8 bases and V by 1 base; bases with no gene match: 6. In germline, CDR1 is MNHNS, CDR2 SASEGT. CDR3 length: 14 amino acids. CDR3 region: CASSEGQGAWGYTF. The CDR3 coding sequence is TGTGCCAGCAGTGAAGGTCAGGGGGCTTGGGGCTACACCTTC.

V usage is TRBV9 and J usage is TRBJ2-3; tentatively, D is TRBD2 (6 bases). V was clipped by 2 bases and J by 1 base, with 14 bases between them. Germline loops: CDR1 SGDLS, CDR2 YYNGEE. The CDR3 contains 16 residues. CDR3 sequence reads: CASSVHGGVGTDTQYF. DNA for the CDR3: TGTGCCAGCAGCGTCCACGGAGGGGTTGGCACAGATACGCAGTATTTT. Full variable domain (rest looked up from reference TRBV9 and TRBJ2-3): DSGVTQTPKHLITATGQRVTLRCSPRSGDLSVYWYQQSLDQGLQFLIQYYNGEERAKGNILERFSAQQFPDLHSELNLSSLELGDSALYFCASSVHGGVGTDTQYFGPGTRLTVL.

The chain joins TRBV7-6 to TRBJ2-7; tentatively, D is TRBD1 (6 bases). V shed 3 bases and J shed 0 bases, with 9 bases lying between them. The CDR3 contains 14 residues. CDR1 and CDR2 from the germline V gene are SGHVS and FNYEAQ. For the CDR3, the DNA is TGTGCCAGCAGCTTGATGGACAGCTCCTACGAGCAGTACTTC. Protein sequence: CASSLMDSSYEQYF.

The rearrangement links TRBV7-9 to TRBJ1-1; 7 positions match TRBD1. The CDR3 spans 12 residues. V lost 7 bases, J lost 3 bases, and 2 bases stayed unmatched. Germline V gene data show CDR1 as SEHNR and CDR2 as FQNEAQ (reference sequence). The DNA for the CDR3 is TGTGCCAGCACCCAGGGGGACACTGAAGCTTTCTTT. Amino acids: CASTQGDTEAFF.

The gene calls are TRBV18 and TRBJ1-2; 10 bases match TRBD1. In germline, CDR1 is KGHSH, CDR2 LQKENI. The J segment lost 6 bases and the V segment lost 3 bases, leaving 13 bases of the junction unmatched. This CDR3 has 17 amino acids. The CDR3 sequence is CASSPYVLGQGWNGYTF. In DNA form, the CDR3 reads TGTGCCAGCTCACCCTATGTTTTGGGACAGGGGTGGAATGGCTACACCTTC.

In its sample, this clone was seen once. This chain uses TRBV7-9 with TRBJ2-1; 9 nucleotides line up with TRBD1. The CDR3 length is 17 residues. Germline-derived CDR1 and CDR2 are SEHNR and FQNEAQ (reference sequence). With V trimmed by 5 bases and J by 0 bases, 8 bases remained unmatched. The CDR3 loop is CASSDRGRASSYNEQFF. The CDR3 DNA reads TGTGCCAGCAGCGACAGGGGGAGGGCCAGCTCCTACAATGAGCAGTTCTTC.

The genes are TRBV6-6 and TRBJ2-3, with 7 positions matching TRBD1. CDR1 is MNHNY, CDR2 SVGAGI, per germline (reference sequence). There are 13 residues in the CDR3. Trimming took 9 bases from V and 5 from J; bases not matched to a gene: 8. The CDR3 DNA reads TGTGCCAGTTTTAAGGGGGCTGAAGATACGCAGTATTTT. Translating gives CASFKGAEDTQYF.

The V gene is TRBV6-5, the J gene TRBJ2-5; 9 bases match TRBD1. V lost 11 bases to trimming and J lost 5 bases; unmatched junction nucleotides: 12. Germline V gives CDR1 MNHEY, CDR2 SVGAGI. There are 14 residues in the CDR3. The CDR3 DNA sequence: TGTGCCGGCTATACGGGACAGGGAGGGGAGACCCAGTACTTC. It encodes CAGYTGQGGETQYF.

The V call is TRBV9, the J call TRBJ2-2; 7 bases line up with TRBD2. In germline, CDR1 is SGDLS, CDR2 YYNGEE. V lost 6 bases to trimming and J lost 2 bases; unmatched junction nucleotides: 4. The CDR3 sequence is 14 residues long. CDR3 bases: TGTGCCAGCACGCGGGGGTTTAACACCGGGGAGCTGTTTTTT. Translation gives CASTRGFNTGELFF.

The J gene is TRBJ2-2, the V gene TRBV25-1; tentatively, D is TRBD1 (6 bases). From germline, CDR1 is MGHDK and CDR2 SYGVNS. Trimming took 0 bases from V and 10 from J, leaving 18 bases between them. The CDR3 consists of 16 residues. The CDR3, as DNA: TGTGCCAGCAGTGAATATGGGCAGGGGTTCCGTTTGGAGCTGTTTTTT. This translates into CASSEYGQGFRLELFF.

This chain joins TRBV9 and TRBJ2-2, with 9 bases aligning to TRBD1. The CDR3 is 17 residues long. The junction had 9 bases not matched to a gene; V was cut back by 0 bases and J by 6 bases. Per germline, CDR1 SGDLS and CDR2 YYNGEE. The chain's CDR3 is CASSVASGTGWAGELFF. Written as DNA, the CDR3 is TGTGCCAGCAGCGTAGCCTCCGGGACAGGGTGGGCCGGGGAGCTGTTTTTT. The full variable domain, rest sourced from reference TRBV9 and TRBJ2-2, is DSGVTQTPKHLITATGQRVTLRCSPRSGDLSVYWYQQSLDQGLQFLIQYYNGEERAKGNILERFSAQQFPDLHSELNLSSLELGDSALYFCASSVASGTGWAGELFFGEGSRLTVL.

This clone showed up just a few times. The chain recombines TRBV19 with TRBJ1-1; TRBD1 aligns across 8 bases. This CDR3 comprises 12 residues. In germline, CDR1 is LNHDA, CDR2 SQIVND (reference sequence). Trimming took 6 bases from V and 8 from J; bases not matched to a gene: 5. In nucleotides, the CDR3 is TGTGCCAGTAGGGGGACAGGACCGGAAGCTTTCTTT. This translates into CASRGTGPEAFF.

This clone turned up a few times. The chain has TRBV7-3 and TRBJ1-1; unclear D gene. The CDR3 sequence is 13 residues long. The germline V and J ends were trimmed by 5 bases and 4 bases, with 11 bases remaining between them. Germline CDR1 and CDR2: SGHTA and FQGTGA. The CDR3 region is CASSIVERTEAFF. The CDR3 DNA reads TGTGCCAGCAGCATCGTAGAGCGCACTGAAGCTTTCTTT.

In DNA, the CDR3 is TGTGCCTGGACCAGTTCCGGGACTCTCCCCCAGTACTTC. Its protein product is CAWTSSGTLPQYF. The rearrangement links TRBV30 to TRBJ2-4, with D maybe TRBD2 (6 bases). The CDR3 spans 13 residues. Germline V gives CDR1 GTSNPN, CDR2 SVGIG (reference sequence). V was clipped by 4 bases and J by 13 bases, with 20 bases between them.

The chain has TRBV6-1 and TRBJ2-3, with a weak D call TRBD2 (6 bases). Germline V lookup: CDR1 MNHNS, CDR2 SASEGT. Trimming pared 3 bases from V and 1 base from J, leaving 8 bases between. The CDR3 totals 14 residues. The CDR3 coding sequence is TGTGCCAGCAGTGATTGGGGGGGCACAGATACGCAGTATTTT. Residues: CASSDWGGTDTQYF.

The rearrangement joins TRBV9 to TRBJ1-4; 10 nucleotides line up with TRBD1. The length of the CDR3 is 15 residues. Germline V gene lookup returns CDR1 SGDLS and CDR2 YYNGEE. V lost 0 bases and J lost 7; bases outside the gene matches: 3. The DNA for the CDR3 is TGTGCCAGCAGCGTAGAGGGACAGGGGAGTGAAAAACTGTTTTTT. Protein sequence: CASSVEGQGSEKLFF.

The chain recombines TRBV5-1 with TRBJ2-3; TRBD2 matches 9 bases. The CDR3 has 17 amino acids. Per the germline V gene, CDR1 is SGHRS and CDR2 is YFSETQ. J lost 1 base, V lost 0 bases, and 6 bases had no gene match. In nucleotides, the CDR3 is TGCGCCAGCAGCTTGGCAGGCGGGGGGGCCGGCACAGATACGCAGTATTTT. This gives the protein CASSLAGGGAGTDTQYF.

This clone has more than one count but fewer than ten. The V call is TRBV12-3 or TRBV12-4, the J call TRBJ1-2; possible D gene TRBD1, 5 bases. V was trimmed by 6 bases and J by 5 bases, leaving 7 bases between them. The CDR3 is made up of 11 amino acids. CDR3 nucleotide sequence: TGTGCCAGCAGCCGACAGTATGGCTACACCTTC. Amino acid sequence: CASSRQYGYTF.

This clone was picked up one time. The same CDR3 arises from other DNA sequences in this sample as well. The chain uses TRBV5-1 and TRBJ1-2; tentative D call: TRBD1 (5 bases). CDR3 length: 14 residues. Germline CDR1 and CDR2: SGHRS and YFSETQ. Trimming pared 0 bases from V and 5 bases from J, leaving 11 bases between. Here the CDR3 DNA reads TGCGCCAGCAGCTTGGACTCGGGGGGATATGGCTACACCTTC. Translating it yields CASSLDSGGYGYTF.

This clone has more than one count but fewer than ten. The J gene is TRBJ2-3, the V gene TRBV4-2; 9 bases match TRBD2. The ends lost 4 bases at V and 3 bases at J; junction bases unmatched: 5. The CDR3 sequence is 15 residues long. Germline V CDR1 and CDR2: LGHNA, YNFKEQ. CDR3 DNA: TGTGCCAGCAGCCTTGGCGGGGGGGTTACAGATACGCAGTATTTT. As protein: CASSLGGGVTDTQYF.

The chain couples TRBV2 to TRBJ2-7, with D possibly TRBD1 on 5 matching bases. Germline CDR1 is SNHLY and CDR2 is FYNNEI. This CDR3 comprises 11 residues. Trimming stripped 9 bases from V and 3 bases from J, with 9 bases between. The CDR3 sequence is CARSDSYEQYF. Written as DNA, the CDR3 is TGTGCCAGGTCAGACAGCTACGAGCAGTACTTC.

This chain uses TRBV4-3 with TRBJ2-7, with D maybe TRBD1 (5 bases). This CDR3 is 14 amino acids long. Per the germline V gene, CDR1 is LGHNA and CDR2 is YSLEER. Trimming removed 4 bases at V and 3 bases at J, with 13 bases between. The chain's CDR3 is CASSPQGQGYEQYF. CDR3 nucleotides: TGCGCCAGCAGCCCCCAGGGCCAGGGCTACGAGCAGTACTTC.